A single sample is the source of the 31 T cell receptor beta chains below, sequenced in a study of pediatric ulcerative colitis. Produced via immunoSEQ multiplex PCR; TCRdb's table is partial and in-frame only. The table has approximately 60,000 clones, roughly nine tenths seen once; the top ten hold approximately 3.7%. Sequencing was performed on blood. The source of these receptors is a boy between 10 and 17 years old with severe ulcerative colitis.

This clone appeared a few times. The chain has TRBV11-3 and TRBJ2-4; tentative D call: TRBD2 (5 bases). Germline lookup yields CDR1 SGHNT and CDR2 YENEEA. V was pared by 5 bases and J by 4 bases, with 18 bases between. The CDR3 contains 16 residues. CDR3 nucleotides: TGTGCCAGCAGCCGAATGTCGGAGGCGAGTAAAAACATTCAGTACTTC. It specifies CASSRMSEASKNIQYF.

This clone came up once. This chain links TRBV7-9 with TRBJ2-1; TRBD2 matches at 9 bases. CDR3 length equals 16 residues. Germline-derived CDR1 and CDR2 are SEHNR and FQNEAQ (reference sequence). The trim removed 6 bases at V and 2 bases at J, leaving 8 bases unmatched. This CDR3 is CASRDLAGLTYNEQFF. CDR3 sequence (DNA): TGTGCCAGCAGAGATCTAGCGGGACTAACCTACAATGAGCAGTTCTTC.

The chain carries TRBV4-1 and TRBJ2-3; 7 bases line up with TRBD1. This CDR3 contains 16 residues. CDR1 MGHRA and CDR2 YSYEKL come from the germline V gene. The J segment lost 0 bases and the V segment lost 2 bases, leaving 5 bases of the junction unmatched. The CDR3 loop reads CASSQPGTVSTDTQYF. The CDR3 nucleotides are TGCGCCAGCAGCCAACCGGGGACAGTTAGCACAGATACGCAGTATTTT.

This sequence joins TRBV7-9 and TRBJ2-1; 8 bases agree with TRBD1. Germline V gene sequence: CDR1 SEHNR, CDR2 FQNEAQ (reference sequence). With 10 bases clipped from V and 13 bases from J, the junction kept 6 bases outside the gene matches. This CDR3 has 10 amino acids. The CDR3 DNA reads TGTGCCACCGCAGGGGGCCATCAGTTCTTC. This gives the protein CATAGGHQFF.

This clone was detected only once. The chain links TRBV9 to TRBJ2-1; 10 bases agree with TRBD2. V was pared by 1 base and J by 9 bases, with 19 bases of the junction left unmatched. CDR3 length: 19 residues. Germline V gene sequence: CDR1 SGDLS, CDR2 YYNGEE. CDR3 coding DNA: TGTGCCAGCAGCGTATTAGCAGGAGCGGGAGGGCCTAGTAAGGGTGAGCAGTTCTTC. Translating gives CASSVLAGAGGPSKGEQFF.

The CDR3 sequence is CATGGWAGGPNTDTQYF. CDR3 sequence (DNA): TGTGCCACCGGTGGGTGGGCGGGAGGGCCTAACACAGATACGCAGTATTTT. The chain uses TRBV15 and TRBJ2-3; TRBD2 aligns across 9 bases. Trimming removed 8 bases from V and 2 bases from J; junction bases left unmatched: 14. In germline, CDR1 is LNHNV, CDR2 YYDKDF (reference sequence). The CDR3 contains 17 residues.

This clone was seen just once. The rearrangement joins TRBV7-3 to TRBJ1-1; 7 nucleotides align to TRBD1. Germline CDR1 SGHTA, CDR2 FQGTGA. This CDR3 has 14 residues. V shed 5 bases and J 1 base; nucleotides not matched to a gene: 4. For the CDR3, the DNA is TGTGCCAGCAGCAAGAACAGGGGGAACACTGAAGCTTTCTTT. Amino acids: CASSKNRGNTEAFF.

The CDR3 spells CASSQVSGKWEQYF. CDR3 DNA: TGCGCCAGCAGCCAGGTATCAGGGAAATGGGAGCAGTACTTC. The chain employs TRBV4-1 and TRBJ2-7; TRBD1 might be the D (5 bases). The CDR3 totals 14 residues. With 3 bases removed from V and 7 bases from J, the gap between germline ends came to 16 bases. The germline CDR1 and CDR2 sequences are MGHRA and YSYEKL.

The rearrangement uses TRBV7-2 and TRBJ2-5; 9 bases line up with TRBD2. J gave up 5 bases and V 5 bases, and 6 bases lay outside the gene matches. The CDR3 is made up of 14 amino acids. From germline, CDR1 is SGHTA and CDR2 FQGNSA. CDR3 bases: TGTGCCAGCAGCAAGGCGGGAGGGAGGGAGACCCAGTACTTC. Protein product: CASSKAGGRETQYF.

This chain joins TRBV19 and TRBJ2-7; 7 nucleotides agree with TRBD2. The germline V gene encodes CDR1 LNHDA and CDR2 SQIVND (reference sequence). CDR3 length equals 13 residues. J was trimmed by 2 bases and V by 8 bases; bases with no gene match: 6. CDR3 nucleotide sequence: TGTGCCAGTGGGACGGGGGGAGCCTACGAGCAGTACTTC. Protein: CASGTGGAYEQYF.

The rearrangement joins TRBV19 to TRBJ1-1; no clear D. V was trimmed by 3 bases and J by 3 bases, leaving 8 bases between them. CDR1 and CDR2 from the germline V gene are LNHDA and SQIVND (reference sequence). The CDR3 covers 13 residues. CDR3 coding DNA: TGTGCCAGTAGTATCGGGAAAGACACTGAAGCTTTCTTT. As protein: CASSIGKDTEAFF.

The chain combines TRBV19 with TRBJ2-1; D might be TRBD1 (6 bases). V shed 5 bases and J shed 3 bases, with 26 bases lying between them. This CDR3 is 19 amino acids long. Germline CDR1 reads LNHDA; CDR2 reads SQIVND (reference sequence). The CDR3 DNA follows: TGTGCCAGTAGTTCCCGACAGGCTGAGCTGAGTAGTGGCTACAATGAGCAGTTCTTC. It encodes CASSSRQAELSSGYNEQFF.

V is TRBV11-3 and J is TRBJ2-3, with 7 bases identical to TRBD2. The junction had 22 bases not matched to a gene; V was cut back by 11 bases and J by 2 bases. The CDR3 is 18 residues long. The germline CDR1 and CDR2 sequences are SGHNT and YENEEA. CDR3 bases: TGTGCCTCCACGGGATGGTTCGGGCTAGCGGATCACACAGATACGCAGTATTTT. Its protein is CASTGWFGLADHTDTQYF.

J is TRBJ2-1 and V is TRBV28; a possible D gene is TRBD2 (6 bases). The CDR3 length is 13 residues. Between the trimmed V and J ends, which lost 4 bases and 6 bases, there was a span of 10 bases. In germline, CDR1 is MDHEN, CDR2 SYDVKM. For the CDR3, the DNA is TGTGCCAGCAGTTGGTTAGCGGCCAATGAGCAGTTCTTC. Protein product: CASSWLAANEQFF. Combining the CDR3 with reference TRBV28 and TRBJ2-1 gives the whole variable domain DVKVTQSSRYLVKRTGEKVFLECVQDMDHENMFWYRQDPGLGLRLIYFSYDVKMKEKGDIPEGYSVSREKKERFSLILESASTNQTSMYLCASSWLAANEQFFGPGTRLTVL.

The gene calls are TRBV2 and TRBJ2-3, with 8 bases identical to TRBD2. The junction had 11 bases not matched to a gene; V was cut back by 3 bases and J by 0 bases. This CDR3 spans 18 amino acids. Per germline, CDR1 SNHLY and CDR2 FYNNEI. As DNA, the CDR3 is TGTGCCAGCAGTGAGGGGGTTGCGGGAGGCTCTAGCACAGATACGCAGTATTTT. Its translation is CASSEGVAGGSSTDTQYF.

This rearrangement joins TRBV4-1 to TRBJ1-2; D is ambiguous. The CDR3 runs to 15 residues. Germline-derived CDR1 and CDR2 are MGHRA and YSYEKL. V shed 2 bases and J shed 4 bases, with 14 bases lying between them. This CDR3 is CASSQPSRAFYGYTF. The CDR3 DNA reads TGCGCCAGCAGCCAACCTTCCCGAGCCTTCTATGGCTACACCTTC.

This clone turned up a few times. The chain is built from TRBV11-3 and TRBJ2-5; 7 positions agree with TRBD1. Germline V gene sequence: CDR1 SGHNT, CDR2 YENEEA. The junction had 3 bases not matched to a gene; V was cut back by 4 bases and J by 1 base. The CDR3 spans 14 residues. This chain's CDR3 is CASSSGQAQETQYF. CDR3 in DNA: TGTGCCAGCAGCTCCGGACAGGCCCAAGAGACCCAGTACTTC.

The chain links TRBV9 to TRBJ2-1; 8 bases agree with TRBD2. Trimming removed 0 bases from V and 5 bases from J; junction bases left unmatched: 7. The CDR3 runs 16 residues. Germline V CDR1 and CDR2: SGDLS, YYNGEE. CDR3 region: CASSVGGAGANNEQFF. Written as DNA, the CDR3 is TGTGCCAGCAGCGTAGGGGGAGCGGGAGCAAACAATGAGCAGTTCTTC.

V and J are TRBV11-2 and TRBJ1-3, with D possibly matching TRBD1 (5 bases). Germline CDR1 is SGHAT and CDR2 is FQNNGV. The CDR3 is made up of 16 amino acids. V was trimmed by 5 bases and J by 0 bases, leaving 14 bases between them. CDR3 coding DNA: TGTGCCAGCAGCGCGGTCACAGGACGCTCTGGAAACACCATATATTTT. Amino acid sequence: CASSAVTGRSGNTIYF.

V and J are TRBV4-1 and TRBJ1-1; perhaps TRBD1 as D (5 bases). This CDR3 has 13 amino acids. V was trimmed by 1 base and J by 5 bases, leaving 8 bases between them. Looked up from germline, CDR1 is MGHRA and CDR2 is YSYEKL. CDR3 protein: CASSQGGRTEAFF. Written as DNA, the CDR3 is TGCGCCAGCAGCCAAGGGGGCCGAACTGAAGCTTTCTTT.

V usage is TRBV20-1 and J usage is TRBJ2-4; perhaps D is TRBD1 or TRBD2 (5 bases each). The V end was cut by 1 base, the J end by 15 bases, with 13 bases between. Germline V lookup: CDR1 DFQATT, CDR2 SNEGSKA (reference sequence). The CDR3 extends over 11 amino acids. In nucleotides, the CDR3 is TGCAGTGCTAGAGGGGACGTCGGACTGTACTTC. Translation gives CSARGDVGLYF.

This chain connects TRBV10-2 to TRBJ1-1; TRBD1 agrees at 7 bases. The CDR3 extends over 17 amino acids. Per germline, CDR1 WSHSY and CDR2 SAAADI. Trimming removed 0 bases from V and 0 bases from J; junction bases left unmatched: 7. CDR3 sequence reads: CASSESPGQLMNTEAFF. Here the CDR3 DNA reads TGCGCCAGCAGTGAGTCCCCGGGACAGCTCATGAACACTGAAGCTTTCTTT.

The chain is built from TRBV2 and TRBJ2-1, with TRBD2 matching 8 bases. The CDR3 is 14 residues long. Germline trimming cut 5 bases from V and 6 bases from J; bases unmatched to any gene: 6. The germline CDR1 and CDR2 sequences are SNHLY and FYNNEI. CDR3 sequence: CASSRGGGSNEQFF. CDR3 DNA: TGTGCCAGCAGTCGGGGGGGCGGGAGCAATGAGCAGTTCTTC. The whole variable domain, remainder taken from reference TRBV2 and TRBJ2-1, is EPEVTQTPSHQVTQMGQEVILRCVPISNHLYFYWYRQILGQKVEFLVSFYNNEISEKSEIFDDQFSVERPDGSNFTLKIRSTKLEDSAMYFCASSRGGGSNEQFFGPGTRLTVL.

This clone was observed once. The chain joins TRBV27 to TRBJ2-7; D gene ambiguous. CDR3 length: 16 amino acids. V lost 3 bases to trimming and J lost 0 bases, with 15 bases between them. Germline V CDR1 and CDR2: MNHEY, SMNVEV (reference sequence). The CDR3 region is CASSFSWSALSYEQYF. The CDR3 DNA sequence: TGTGCCAGCAGTTTTTCTTGGTCGGCCCTCTCCTACGAGCAGTACTTC.

The V gene is TRBV6-5, the J gene TRBJ1-2; no clear D. With 4 bases removed from V and 4 bases from J, the gap between germline ends came to 13 bases. The CDR3 runs 14 residues. Germline CDR1 reads MNHEY; CDR2 reads SVGAGI. This CDR3 reads CASSSSSATYGYTF. CDR3 sequence (DNA): TGTGCCAGCAGTTCTTCTTCCGCGACCTATGGCTACACCTTC.

The V and J genes are TRBV19 and TRBJ2-5; no clear D. V was pared by 7 bases and J by 4 bases, with 7 bases between. Germline lookup yields CDR1 LNHDA and CDR2 SQIVND (reference sequence). The CDR3 covers 11 residues. The CDR3 loop is CASTLGETQYF. CDR3 DNA: TGTGCCAGTACACTGGGAGAGACCCAGTACTTC.

The chain joins TRBV2 to TRBJ2-1; D is undetermined. The CDR3 totals 13 residues. Germline V gives CDR1 SNHLY, CDR2 FYNNEI. V dropped 3 bases and J dropped 9 bases, with 12 bases sitting between them. The CDR3 sequence is CASSDRRASEQFF. DNA of the CDR3: TGTGCCAGCAGTGATAGAAGGGCGAGTGAGCAGTTCTTC.

The rearrangement links TRBV5-1 to TRBJ2-5; 12 bases map to TRBD1. The CDR3 covers 16 residues. Unmatched junction bases numbered 2, after V lost 0 bases and J lost 2 bases. Germline lookup yields CDR1 SGHRS and CDR2 YFSETQ. The CDR3 nucleotides read TGCGCCAGCAGCTTGGGGGACAGGGGGCGACAAGAGACCCAGTACTTC. This encodes CASSLGDRGRQETQYF.

This clone was detected once. V usage is TRBV27 and J usage is TRBJ1-1; D uncertain. Trimming shortened V by 6 bases and J by 0 bases, and 23 bases separated the two germline ends. The CDR3 runs to 18 residues. Per germline, CDR1 MNHEY and CDR2 SMNVEV (reference sequence). The CDR3 region has the DNA TGTGCCAGCAGCCCAAAAAGGGTTGTTGGGCGGATGAACACTGAAGCTTTCTTT. It specifies CASSPKRVVGRMNTEAFF.

This chain joins TRBV7-9 and TRBJ1-4, with no clear D. Germline lookup yields CDR1 SEHNR and CDR2 FQNEAQ (reference sequence). The CDR3 totals 17 residues. Between the trimmed V and J ends, which lost 1 base and 0 bases, there was a span of 12 bases. The CDR3 here is CASSLEWVSATNEKLFF. CDR3 nucleotides: TGTGCCAGCAGCTTAGAGTGGGTGTCAGCAACTAATGAAAAACTGTTTTTT.

The V and J genes are TRBV30 and TRBJ1-2; D may be TRBD1 (5 bases). CDR1 GTSNPN and CDR2 SVGIG come from the germline V gene (reference sequence). The CDR3 runs to 14 residues. V was pared by 0 bases and J by 8 bases, with 16 bases between. This CDR3 reads CAWSVRRGGYGYTF. The CDR3 bases are TGTGCCTGGAGTGTACGGCGGGGGGGATACGGCTACACCTTC.